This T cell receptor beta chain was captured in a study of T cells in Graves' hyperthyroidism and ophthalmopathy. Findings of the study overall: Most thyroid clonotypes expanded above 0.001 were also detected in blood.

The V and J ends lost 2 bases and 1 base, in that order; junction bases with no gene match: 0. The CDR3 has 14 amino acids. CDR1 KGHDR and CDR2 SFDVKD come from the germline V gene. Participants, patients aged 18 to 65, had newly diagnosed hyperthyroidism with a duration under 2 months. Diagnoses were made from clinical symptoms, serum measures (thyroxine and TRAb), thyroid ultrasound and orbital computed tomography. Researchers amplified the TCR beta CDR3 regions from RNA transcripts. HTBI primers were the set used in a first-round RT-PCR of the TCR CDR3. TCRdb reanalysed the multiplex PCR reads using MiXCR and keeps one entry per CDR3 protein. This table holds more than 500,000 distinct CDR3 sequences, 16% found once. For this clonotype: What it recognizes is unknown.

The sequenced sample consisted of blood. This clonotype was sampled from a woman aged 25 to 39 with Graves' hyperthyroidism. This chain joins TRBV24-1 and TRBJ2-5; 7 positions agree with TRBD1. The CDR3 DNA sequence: TGTGCCACCAGTGATTGGGACAGCCAAGAGACCCAGTACTTC. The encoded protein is CATSDWDSQETQYF.